This T cell receptor beta chain was identified in a study of beta chain features in type 1 diabetes. Study-level findings and limits: No resolution was reached here on whether HLA type influences TCRB rearrangement. Researchers reported that naive, central memory and Treg TCRB repertoires appeared more similar in patients than in healthy donors. Within each of all four CD4+ subsets, Type 1 diabetes patients had TCRB CDR3s that were moderately but significantly shorter.

Every isolated RNA sample was fully reverse transcribed, so sequencing captured expressed TCRB transcripts. TCRdb's table, derived via immunoSEQ multiplex PCR, lists solely in-frame clones and lacks some. The table has 640,000 or so clones, roughly 12% seen once. This CDR3 region has 16 residues. V gave up 4 bases and J gave up 0 bases, with 15 bases separating them. This clone was recorded a few times. Its antigen is still unknown. The clonotype comes from a man aged 18 to 29 with type 1 diabetes. The sample comprised naive CD4+ T cells from blood. The chain recombines TRBV23-1 with TRBJ1-2, with unresolved D. TRBV23-1 is an ORF, and what it does is uncertain. CDR3 sequence (DNA): TGCGCCAGCAGTCCCAACGGGCGTACCACTAACTATGGCTACACCTTC. It yields the protein CASSPNGRTTNYGYTF.